The rows below give T cell receptor beta chains drawn from one sample of a study of blood T cell repertoires in COVID-19. Sequencing used immunoSEQ multiplex PCR; TCRdb keeps in-frame clones, though not all of them. Of 130,000 to 150,000 clones detected, 84% appear once; the ten largest clones hold approximately 40%. Source material: peripheral blood. These receptors were obtained from a human donor in a cohort sampled during active COVID-19. Each CDR3 is given with its conserved first and last residue. The D gene is left open where the match is weak. Not all rows give a size; the values are once, few, many and, for expanded clones, a class.

CDR3 DNA: TGTGCCAGCTCACCACCGACAAAAGGGGCCGGGGAGCTGTTTTTT
CDR3 protein: CASSPPTKGAGELFF
J gene: TRBJ2-2
clone size: .
V gene: TRBV18
D gene: .

CDR3 DNA: TGTGCCAGCAGCCAAGCGGCGGCACCAGCCTACGAGCAGTACTTC
CDR3 protein: CASSQAAAPAYEQYF
J gene: TRBJ2-7
clone size: once
V gene: TRBV4-2
D gene: .

CDR3 DNA: TGTGCCAGCTCACCACCTCAATCCTACGAGCAGTACTTC
CDR3 protein: CASSPPQSYEQYF
J gene: TRBJ2-7
clone size: .
V gene: TRBV18
D gene: .

CDR3 DNA: TGTGCCAGTTCTAGAGGGGGATATGATAACTATGGCTACACCTTC
CDR3 protein: CASSRGGYDNYGYTF
J gene: TRBJ1-2
clone size: .
V gene: TRBV19
D gene: .

CDR3 DNA: TGTGCCAGCAGCCAAGATGACAGGGGGAGCTCCTACAATGAGCAGTTCTTC
CDR3 protein: CASSQDDRGSSYNEQFF
J gene: TRBJ2-1
clone size: .
V gene: TRBV3-1/TRBV3-2
D gene: TRBD1

CDR3 DNA: TGTGCCAGCAGCCCCCCGCTAGCGGGGTCGGGGGAGCAGTACTTC
CDR3 protein: CASSPPLAGSGEQYF
J gene: TRBJ2-7
clone size: .
V gene: TRBV11-2
D gene: TRBD2

CDR3 DNA: TGTGCCAGCAGCTTAGAACCGAGGGAGGGCAATCAGCCCCAGCATTTT
CDR3 protein: CASSLEPREGNQPQHF
J gene: TRBJ1-5
clone size: .
V gene: TRBV7-6
D gene: .

CDR3 DNA: TGTGCCAGTAGTATTAGGCAGGTACAGACTGAAGCTTTCTTT
CDR3 protein: CASSIRQVQTEAFF
J gene: TRBJ1-1
clone size: .
V gene: TRBV19
D gene: .

CDR3 DNA: TGCGCCAGCAGCCGCACTTTTAGCGGGGGGCCCACAGATACGCAGTATTTT
CDR3 protein: CASSRTFSGGPTDTQYF
J gene: TRBJ2-3
clone size: .
V gene: TRBV4-3
D gene: TRBD2

CDR3 DNA: TGTGCCAGCAGTTACTCGATGCCCCAGGAAGCCTACACCTTC
CDR3 protein: CASSYSMPQEAYTF
J gene: TRBJ1-2
clone size: .
V gene: TRBV6-5
D gene: .

CDR3 DNA: TGTGCCAGCAGTGACGGACTCCTTCGGCGACGGGCCAAAAAAGGTGAAAAACTGTTTTTT
CDR3 protein: CASSDGLLRRRAKKGEKLFF
J gene: TRBJ1-4
clone size: .
V gene: TRBV6-1
D gene: .

CDR3 DNA: TGTGCCAGCAGCTTTCGAGGGGGCCGAGATACGCAGTATTTT
CDR3 protein: CASSFRGGRDTQYF
J gene: TRBJ2-3
clone size: .
V gene: TRBV5-6
D gene: TRBD1

CDR3 DNA: TGTGCCAGCAGTTTAAGATCGGGAGAGACCCAGTACTTC
CDR3 protein: CASSLRSGETQYF
J gene: TRBJ2-5
clone size: .
V gene: TRBV12-3/TRBV12-4
D gene: .

CDR3 DNA: TGTGCCAGCAGTTTTCCAGGACAGAATTCACCCCTCCACTTT
CDR3 protein: CASSFPGQNSPLHF
J gene: TRBJ1-6
clone size: few
V gene: TRBV27
D gene: .

CDR3 DNA: TGTGCCAGCAGCTTAGTCGGGACAGAGGGAGACCAGTACTTC
CDR3 protein: CASSLVGTEGDQYF
J gene: TRBJ2-5
clone size: .
V gene: TRBV7-6
D gene: TRBD1

CDR3 DNA: TGTGCCAGCACTCGGGACATTACCTACGAGCAGTACTTC
CDR3 protein: CASTRDITYEQYF
J gene: TRBJ2-7
clone size: medium-sized
V gene: TRBV2
D gene: .

CDR3 DNA: TGTGCCAGTAGTATACGCGTCCCCTTAAATCAGCCCCAGCATTTT
CDR3 protein: CASSIRVPLNQPQHF
J gene: TRBJ1-5
clone size: .
V gene: TRBV19
D gene: .

CDR3 DNA: TGTGCCAGCAGCTGGGACTTGGCGCTCTACGAGCAGTACTTC
CDR3 protein: CASSWDLALYEQYF
J gene: TRBJ2-7
clone size: .
V gene: TRBV5-8
D gene: .

CDR3 DNA: TGTGCCAGTAGTTCGACAGGGGATAATTCACCCCTCCACTTT
CDR3 protein: CASSSTGDNSPLHF
J gene: TRBJ1-6
clone size: .
V gene: TRBV19
D gene: TRBD1

CDR3 DNA: TGTGCCTGGAGTGGGGGGGAAGGAGGCTACACCTTC
CDR3 protein: CAWSGGEGGYTF
J gene: TRBJ1-2
clone size: .
V gene: TRBV30
D gene: .

CDR3 DNA: TGTGCCAGCAGCTTATCCGCGTCTCCTACCAGGGAGACCCAGTACTTC
CDR3 protein: CASSLSASPTRETQYF
J gene: TRBJ2-5
clone size: .
V gene: TRBV7-9
D gene: .

CDR3 DNA: TGTGCCAGCAGCTTATTGGGCAGGGTGGCAGAAGAGACCCAGTACTTC
CDR3 protein: CASSLLGRVAEETQYF
J gene: TRBJ2-5
clone size: once
V gene: TRBV7-9
D gene: .

CDR3 DNA: TGTGCCAGCAGTTACGGGGTGCGGGGAAATCAGCCCCAGCATTTT
CDR3 protein: CASSYGVRGNQPQHF
J gene: TRBJ1-5
clone size: .
V gene: TRBV6-2/TRBV6-3
D gene: .

CDR3 DNA: TGTGCCAGCAGCTTGAGTCAGGGCTACACCATATATTTT
CDR3 protein: CASSLSQGYTIYF
J gene: TRBJ1-3
clone size: .
V gene: TRBV5-6
D gene: .

CDR3 DNA: TGTGCCAGTAGTCGACGGGACAGGGGAGGAACTGAAGCTTTCTTT
CDR3 protein: CASSRRDRGGTEAFF
J gene: TRBJ1-1
clone size: .
V gene: TRBV19
D gene: TRBD1

CDR3 DNA: TGCGCCAGCAGCACAACGCGGACAGCCGGGGAGCTGTTTTTT
CDR3 protein: CASSTTRTAGELFF
J gene: TRBJ2-2
clone size: .
V gene: TRBV5-1
D gene: .

CDR3 DNA: TGTGCCAGCGTGTCGGGGGACGCCTATAATTCACCCCTCCACTTT
CDR3 protein: CASVSGDAYNSPLHF
J gene: TRBJ1-6
clone size: once
V gene: TRBV28
D gene: .

CDR3 DNA: TGCGCCAGCAGCCCGCTAGCGGGGGGGGTCTACGAGCAGTACTTC
CDR3 protein: CASSPLAGGVYEQYF
J gene: TRBJ2-7
clone size: .
V gene: TRBV4-3
D gene: TRBD2

CDR3 DNA: TGTGCCAGCAGCCCTGACAGAGCGAACACCGGGGAGCTGTTTTTT
CDR3 protein: CASSPDRANTGELFF
J gene: TRBJ2-2
clone size: .
V gene: TRBV9
D gene: .

CDR3 DNA: TGTGCCAGCACAACCCCGCCCGGGGAAAAACTGTTTTTT
CDR3 protein: CASTTPPGEKLFF
J gene: TRBJ1-4
clone size: .
V gene: TRBV6-5
D gene: .

CDR3 DNA: TGTGCCAGCAGTCCCCTCGAGGGCCGGACTGAAGCTTTCTTT
CDR3 protein: CASSPLEGRTEAFF
J gene: TRBJ1-1
clone size: .
V gene: TRBV6-5
D gene: .

CDR3 DNA: TGCGCCAGCAGCTTGGCCGCTGGCGGGGCGTTCAATGAGCAGTTCTTC
CDR3 protein: CASSLAAGGAFNEQFF
J gene: TRBJ2-1
clone size: .
V gene: TRBV5-1
D gene: .

CDR3 DNA: TGTGCCACCAGTGCCCCAGGCGGGCAAGAGACCCAGTACTTC
CDR3 protein: CATSAPGGQETQYF
J gene: TRBJ2-5
clone size: .
V gene: TRBV24-1
D gene: .

CDR3 DNA: TGTGCCACTAGGACAGGGGATGGCTACACCTTC
CDR3 protein: CATRTGDGYTF
J gene: TRBJ1-2
clone size: .
V gene: TRBV10-3
D gene: TRBD1

CDR3 DNA: TGTGCCAGCAGCGTAGGCGACACTCGCGCCGGGGAGCTGTTTTTT
CDR3 protein: CASSVGDTRAGELFF
J gene: TRBJ2-2
clone size: .
V gene: TRBV9
D gene: .

CDR3 DNA: TGTGCCAGCAGCGCCCACCACGGGACTGAAGCTTTCTTT
CDR3 protein: CASSAHHGTEAFF
J gene: TRBJ1-1
clone size: .
V gene: TRBV9
D gene: .

CDR3 DNA: TGTGCCAGCAGTTTATCTCCGACCCCGGGCTATGGCTACACCTTC
CDR3 protein: CASSLSPTPGYGYTF
J gene: TRBJ1-2
clone size: .
V gene: TRBV27
D gene: .

CDR3 DNA: TGTGCCAGTAGTACCCCCAGACAGGGGAGGTATGGCTACACCTTC
CDR3 protein: CASSTPRQGRYGYTF
J gene: TRBJ1-2
clone size: few
V gene: TRBV19
D gene: TRBD1

CDR3 DNA: TGCGCCAGCAGCTCCGACCAGGGTGGTGATTCACCCCTCCACTTT
CDR3 protein: CASSSDQGGDSPLHF
J gene: TRBJ1-6
clone size: .
V gene: TRBV5-1
D gene: .

CDR3 DNA: TGTGCCAGCAGCCCGACAGGACTGCCCCAGCATTTT
CDR3 protein: CASSPTGLPQHF
J gene: TRBJ1-5
clone size: .
V gene: TRBV12-3/TRBV12-4
D gene: .

CDR3 DNA: TGTGCCAGCAGTTCCCCGAGAACTGAAGCTTTCTTT
CDR3 protein: CASSSPRTEAFF
J gene: TRBJ1-1
clone size: .
V gene: TRBV28
D gene: .

CDR3 DNA: TGTGCCAGCAGCCGTACGGTGAACACTGAAGCTTTCTTT
CDR3 protein: CASSRTVNTEAFF
J gene: TRBJ1-1
clone size: .
V gene: TRBV7-3
D gene: .

CDR3 DNA: TGTGCCAGCAGCCAAGGGGGCGTAAGGGTCGGGGAGCAGTACTTC
CDR3 protein: CASSQGGVRVGEQYF
J gene: TRBJ2-7
clone size: .
V gene: TRBV3-1/TRBV3-2
D gene: .

CDR3 DNA: TGCGCCAGCAGGGCCGGAGACAGGGCTCCGGGCTACACCTTC
CDR3 protein: CASRAGDRAPGYTF
J gene: TRBJ1-2
clone size: .
V gene: TRBV5-1
D gene: TRBD1

CDR3 DNA: TGTGCCAGCAGAGCCGGGACAGTTCCTGGCTACACCTTC
CDR3 protein: CASRAGTVPGYTF
J gene: TRBJ1-2
clone size: .
V gene: TRBV5-6
D gene: TRBD1

CDR3 DNA: TGTGCCAGCACCAACAGGTTAAATCAGCCCCAGCATTTT
CDR3 protein: CASTNRLNQPQHF
J gene: TRBJ1-5
clone size: .
V gene: TRBV6-5
D gene: .

CDR3 DNA: TGTGCCAGCAGCTCGGGAGGGGGGATCCAAGAGACCCAGTACTTC
CDR3 protein: CASSSGGGIQETQYF
J gene: TRBJ2-5
clone size: .
V gene: TRBV7-3
D gene: TRBD2

CDR3 DNA: TGTGCCAGCACCCGAGGGGGAAGGCGCACCGGGGAGCTGTTTTTT
CDR3 protein: CASTRGGRRTGELFF
J gene: TRBJ2-2
clone size: few
V gene: TRBV3-1/TRBV3-2
D gene: .

CDR3 DNA: TGTGCCAGCAGAGAAGACAGCTCTAACTATGGCTACACCTTC
CDR3 protein: CASREDSSNYGYTF
J gene: TRBJ1-2
clone size: .
V gene: TRBV6-1
D gene: .

CDR3 DNA: TGTGCCACCCGCTCCTCCCAGGGGAGCACTGAAGCTTTCTTT
CDR3 protein: CATRSSQGSTEAFF
J gene: TRBJ1-1
clone size: .
V gene: TRBV15
D gene: .

CDR3 DNA: TGTGCCAGCAGCCAAGGCCAGGGAGGTCAGCCCCAGCATTTT
CDR3 protein: CASSQGQGGQPQHF
J gene: TRBJ1-5
clone size: few
V gene: TRBV3-1/TRBV3-2
D gene: .

CDR3 DNA: TGCAGTGCTGGGCAGGGCAATGAGCAGTTCTTC
CDR3 protein: CSAGQGNEQFF
J gene: TRBJ2-1
clone size: .
V gene: TRBV20-1
D gene: .

CDR3 DNA: TGCGCCAGCAGCCTAGGGGGACAGGGGAACACTGAAGCTTTCTTT
CDR3 protein: CASSLGGQGNTEAFF
J gene: TRBJ1-1
clone size: .
V gene: TRBV5-1
D gene: TRBD1

CDR3 DNA: TGTGCCATCAGTGAGCCCCGGACAGATAACACCGGGGAGCTGTTTTTT
CDR3 protein: CAISEPRTDNTGELFF
J gene: TRBJ2-2
clone size: .
V gene: TRBV10-3
D gene: .

CDR3 DNA: TGTGCCAGCAGCTGGACCTCAGGGGTCACCGGAAACACCATATATTTT
CDR3 protein: CASSWTSGVTGNTIYF
J gene: TRBJ1-3
clone size: .
V gene: TRBV7-2
D gene: .